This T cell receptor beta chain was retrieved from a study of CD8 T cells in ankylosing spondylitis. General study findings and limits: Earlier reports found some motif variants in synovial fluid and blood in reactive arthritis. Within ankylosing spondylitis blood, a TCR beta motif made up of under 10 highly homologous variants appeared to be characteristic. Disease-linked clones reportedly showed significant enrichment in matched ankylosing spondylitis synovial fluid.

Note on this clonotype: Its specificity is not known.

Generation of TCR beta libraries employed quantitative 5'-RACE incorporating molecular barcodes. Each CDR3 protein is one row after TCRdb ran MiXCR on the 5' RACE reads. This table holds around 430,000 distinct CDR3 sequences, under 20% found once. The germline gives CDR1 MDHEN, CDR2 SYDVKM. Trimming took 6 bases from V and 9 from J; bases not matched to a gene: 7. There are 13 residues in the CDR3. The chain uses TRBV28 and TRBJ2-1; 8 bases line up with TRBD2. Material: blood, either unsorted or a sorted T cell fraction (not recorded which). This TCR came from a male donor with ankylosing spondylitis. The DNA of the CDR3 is TGTGCCAGCAGCGGCGGGAGGTCCGGTGAGCAGTTCTTC. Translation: CASSGGRSGEQFF.